The T cell receptor (beta chain) described here comes from a study of CD8 T cells in Susac syndrome. The CDR3 has 15 residues. V dropped 2 bases and J dropped 0 bases, with 11 bases sitting between them. The germline V gene encodes CDR1 MNHNS and CDR2 SASEGT. Reverse transcription of roughly 0.5 to 1 ug RNA was performed with random hexamers. Each CDR3 protein gets one entry after TCRdb re-called the immunoSEQ multiplex PCR reads with MiXCR. The data hold approximately 270,000 distinct CDR3 sequences, with 80% to 95% observed a single time. V and J are TRBV6-1 and TRBJ2-7, with no clear D. The TCR was taken from a human donor with multiple sclerosis. Sequenced sample: CD4+ T cells from PBMCs. CDR3 nucleotides: TGTGCCAGCAGTGAAAATTCAGGCCTCTCCTACGAGCAGTACTTC. Its translation: CASSENSGLSYEQYF.